This T cell receptor (beta chain) was found in a study of blood T cells in healthy people across ages. Study-wide findings and caveats: Comparison with aged donors showed that long-lived donors had more naive CD4+ cells and higher diversity.

V lost 0 bases to trimming and J lost 4 bases; unmatched junction nucleotides: 18. Germline loops: CDR1 SGHKS, CDR2 YYEKEE (reference sequence). The CDR3 covers 19 residues. A sample-barcoded 5' primer and a J-beta primer mix were used in a second PCR of roughly 6 to 11 cycles. Using its own MiXCR run on the 5' RACE reads, TCRdb lists one record per CDR3 protein. This table has roughly 800,000 distinct CDR3 sequences, around 25% appearing once. For this clonotype: Its target is unknown.

The sample was also reused in another study, on T cells of mothers and their children. That investigation notes: Around 3 million TCR beta reads per child versus over 10 million per mother. Related and unrelated pairs show similar thymic shaping of TCR recombination output.

The sequencing input was blood. This receptor was identified in a boy aged 5-17 years in good health. The chain links TRBV5-5 to TRBJ2-5; 7 bases match TRBD2. The CDR3 is CASSLVGLAVSFLGETQYF. The CDR3 region has the DNA TGTGCCAGCAGCTTGGTGGGGCTAGCGGTATCCTTTCTGGGAGAGACCCAGTACTTC.